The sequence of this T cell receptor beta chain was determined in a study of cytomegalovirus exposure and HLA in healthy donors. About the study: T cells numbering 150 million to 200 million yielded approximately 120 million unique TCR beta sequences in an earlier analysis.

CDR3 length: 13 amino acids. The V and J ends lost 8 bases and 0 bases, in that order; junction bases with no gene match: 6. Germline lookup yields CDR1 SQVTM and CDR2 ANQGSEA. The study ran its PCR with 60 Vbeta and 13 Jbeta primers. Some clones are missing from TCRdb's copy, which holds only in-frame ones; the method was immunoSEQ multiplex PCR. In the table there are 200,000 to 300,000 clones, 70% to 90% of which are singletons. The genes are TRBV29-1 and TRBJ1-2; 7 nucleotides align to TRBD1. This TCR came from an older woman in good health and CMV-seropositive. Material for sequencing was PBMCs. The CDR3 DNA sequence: TGCAGCCTATGGGACAGTGCTAACTATGGCTACACCTTC. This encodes CSLWDSANYGYTF.